The clone carrying this T cell receptor beta chain was detected a few times. Its antigen is not identified. The data derive from a study of CD8 T cells in ankylosing spondylitis. Making the TCR beta libraries involved quantitative 5'-RACE with molecular barcodes. A single record per CDR3 protein comes from TCRdb applying MiXCR to the 5' RACE reads. The table has some 240,000 distinct CDR3 sequences, 15% to 20% seen once; the top ten hold more than 25%. Study-wide results and caveats: Among TCR beta sequences, a motif of under 10 highly homologous variants appeared characteristic of ankylosing spondylitis blood. Significant enrichment of disease-linked clones was reportedly seen in matched ankylosing spondylitis synovial fluid.

CDR1 LGHNA and CDR2 YNFKEQ come from the germline V gene. This CDR3 region has 16 residues. Deletions cut 1 base from V and 1 base from J, with 13 bases between. The sequence was collected from a male donor with ankylosing spondylitis or in good health (not recorded which). Sequenced sample: blood, either unsorted or a sorted T cell fraction (not recorded which). The chain is built from TRBV4-2 and TRBJ2-5; D gene ambiguous. As DNA, the CDR3 is TGTGCCAGCAGCCAAGCTTGGCCAGACCCCCAAGAGACCCAGTACTTC. This gives the protein CASSQAWPDPQETQYF.